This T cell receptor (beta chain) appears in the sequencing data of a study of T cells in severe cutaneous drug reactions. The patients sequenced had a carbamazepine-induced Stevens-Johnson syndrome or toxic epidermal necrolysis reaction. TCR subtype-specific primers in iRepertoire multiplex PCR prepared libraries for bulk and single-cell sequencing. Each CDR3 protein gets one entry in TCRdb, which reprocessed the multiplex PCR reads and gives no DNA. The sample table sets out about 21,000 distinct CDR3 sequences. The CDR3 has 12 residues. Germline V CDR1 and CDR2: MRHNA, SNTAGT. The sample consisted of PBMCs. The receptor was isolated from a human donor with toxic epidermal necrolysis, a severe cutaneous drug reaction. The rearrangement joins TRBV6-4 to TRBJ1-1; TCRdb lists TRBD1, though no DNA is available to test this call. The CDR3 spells CASSQGATEAFF.